Listed here are 21 T cell receptor beta chains from one sample, sequenced in a study of blood T cell repertoires in COVID-19. Method: immunoSEQ multiplex PCR; TCRdb's copy keeps in-frame clones and lacks some. The sample yields more than 95,000 clones, about 90% seen once. Sequencing used peripheral blood. These receptors were obtained from a man between 45 and 60 years old with COVID-19, enrolled during active disease.

The chain joins TRBV11-2 to TRBJ2-3; 14 bases map to TRBD2. CDR3 length: 16 residues. Trimming took 4 bases from V and 4 from J; bases not matched to a gene: 4. The V gene's germline CDR1 is SGHAT and CDR2 FQNNGV. Here the CDR3 reads CASSSGLAGAADTQYF. The CDR3 DNA is TGTGCCAGCAGCTCGGGACTAGCGGGAGCAGCAGATACGCAGTATTTT.

Here the CDR3 DNA reads TGTGCCAGCAGCTTCGGGGGCGCGGGAGGATATGAGCAGTACTTC. Its translation: CASSFGGAGGYEQYF. This chain uses TRBV11-2 with TRBJ2-7, with TRBD2 identical over 8 bases. The junction had 11 bases not matched to a gene; V was cut back by 3 bases and J by 7 bases. Germline CDR1 is SGHAT and CDR2 is FQNNGV. This CDR3 is 15 amino acids long.

This clone was recorded once. The chain couples TRBV7-9 to TRBJ1-4, with 7 bases aligning to TRBD1. This CDR3 has 16 residues. J gave up 0 bases and V 2 bases, and 3 bases lay outside the gene matches. Germline-derived CDR1 and CDR2 are SEHNR and FQNEAQ (reference sequence). CDR3: CASSLKGASTNEKLFF. The CDR3 DNA is TGTGCCAGCAGCTTAAAGGGGGCCTCAACTAATGAAAAACTGTTTTTT.

The V and J genes are TRBV5-1 and TRBJ2-3, with D possibly TRBD1 on 6 matching bases. The CDR3 covers 15 residues. Germline-derived CDR1 and CDR2 are SGHRS and YFSETQ. The germline V and J ends were trimmed by 0 bases and 2 bases, with 10 bases remaining between them. The CDR3, as DNA: TGCGCCAGCAGCTTGGAGGGACACCCCACAGATACGCAGTATTTT. Its protein product is CASSLEGHPTDTQYF.

This chain connects TRBV10-3 to TRBJ2-3, with D possibly matching TRBD2 (6 bases). The CDR3 is 14 amino acids. Per the germline V gene, CDR1 is ENHRY and CDR2 is SYGVKD. V was trimmed by 6 bases and J by 0 bases, leaving 10 bases between them. The CDR3 here is CAIRLAASTDTQYF. In DNA, the CDR3 is TGTGCCATCAGACTAGCAGCTAGCACAGATACGCAGTATTTT.

This chain joins TRBV29-1 and TRBJ2-5, with TRBD1 identical over 8 bases. Germline V gene data show CDR1 as SQVTM and CDR2 as ANQGSEA. After removal of 4 bases from V and 5 bases from J, the junction contained 6 bases not matched to a gene. This CDR3 is 13 amino acids long. The CDR3 coding sequence is TGCAGCGTTGGTAGAACAGGGGGGGAGACCCAGTACTTC. This encodes CSVGRTGGETQYF.

The rearrangement links TRBV23-1 to TRBJ1-2, with D possibly TRBD1 on 5 matching bases. TRBV23-1 is an ORF, with its function uncertain. Trimming stripped 4 bases from V and 1 base from J, with 13 bases between. This CDR3 is 15 amino acids long. The CDR3: CASSLGGRCNYGYTF. In nucleotides, the CDR3 is TGCGCCAGCAGTCTGGGGGGGAGGTGTAACTATGGCTACACCTTC.

This chain links TRBV28 with TRBJ2-3, with a tentative D call TRBD2 (7 bases). V lost 4 bases and J 4 bases, leaving 12 bases between the germline ends. The CDR3 totals 14 residues. Per the germline V gene, CDR1 is MDHEN and CDR2 is SYDVKM. The CDR3 is CASSSRGGADTQYF. CDR3 coding DNA: TGTGCCAGCAGTTCTAGGGGGGGGGCAGATACGCAGTATTTT.

This chain links TRBV2 with TRBJ1-1, with 8 bases that match TRBD1. Germline values: CDR1 SNHLY, CDR2 FYNNEI. This CDR3 comprises 18 residues. The ends lost 1 base at V and 6 bases at J; junction bases unmatched: 16. CDR3 bases: TGTGCCAGCAGTGAAGTAGTTATCAGGGGGCCTGAGAGCGCTGAAGCTTTCTTT. Translation: CASSEVVIRGPESAEAFF.

The rearrangement uses TRBV29-1 and TRBJ1-2; 9 bases agree with TRBD1. The V gene's germline CDR1 is SQVTM and CDR2 ANQGSEA. J lost 4 bases, V lost 7 bases, and 7 bases had no gene match. The CDR3 extends over 13 amino acids. For the CDR3, the DNA is TGCAGCGGACAGGGGGACGGCGGCTATGGCTACACCTTC. Translating it yields CSGQGDGGYGYTF.

The chain recombines TRBV9 with TRBJ2-1; 8 nucleotides match TRBD1. J lost 0 bases, V lost 2 bases, and 1 base had no gene match. The CDR3 is 15 amino acids. Per the germline V gene, CDR1 is SGDLS and CDR2 is YYNGEE. DNA of the CDR3: TGTGCCAGCAGCGTGACAGGGGACTCCTACAATGAGCAGTTCTTC. Protein sequence: CASSVTGDSYNEQFF.

The chain couples TRBV28 to TRBJ2-5; D gene ambiguous. CDR1 and CDR2 (germline): MDHEN, SYDVKM. This CDR3 has 15 residues. Between the trimmed V and J ends, which lost 2 bases and 2 bases, there was a span of 12 bases. CDR3 region: CASSLRPGWQETQYF. CDR3 nucleotides: TGTGCCAGCAGTTTAAGGCCGGGTTGGCAAGAGACCCAGTACTTC.

The chain uses TRBV6-5 and TRBJ2-1, with 8 bases lining up with TRBD1. Trimming removed 0 bases from V and 7 bases from J; junction bases left unmatched: 8. Per the germline V gene, CDR1 is MNHEY and CDR2 is SVGAGI. CDR3 length: 16 amino acids. The CDR3 DNA is TGTGCCAGCAGTTACTCGTTCGGACAGGGTCTAAATGAGCAGTTCTTC. Protein: CASSYSFGQGLNEQFF.

Here the CDR3 DNA reads TGTGCCAGCAGTTCAGCTATCAGGTCTAATGAAAAACTGTTTTTT. It codes for CASSSAIRSNEKLFF. The V call is TRBV28, the J call TRBJ1-4, with unresolved D. The V end lost 4 bases, the J end lost 3 bases, and 12 bases lay between the germline ends. From germline, CDR1 is MDHEN and CDR2 SYDVKM. The CDR3 has 15 residues.

The rearrangement uses TRBV19 and TRBJ2-7, with D perhaps TRBD1 (5 bases). The V gene's germline CDR1 is LNHDA and CDR2 SQIVND (reference sequence). The CDR3 totals 14 residues. Trimming pared 7 bases from V and 0 bases from J, leaving 13 bases between. CDR3 coding DNA: TGTGCCAGTAAGCAGGGATTGGGCTCCTACGAGCAGTACTTC. Protein: CASKQGLGSYEQYF.

The chain joins TRBV28 to TRBJ2-3, with unresolved D. The V end lost 6 bases, the J end lost 3 bases, and 13 bases lay between the germline ends. CDR3 length: 14 residues. Germline CDR1 MDHEN, CDR2 SYDVKM. The chain's CDR3 is CASSPRVETDTQYF. In DNA form, the CDR3 reads TGTGCCAGCAGCCCCCGGGTCGAGACAGATACGCAGTATTTT.

The chain employs TRBV7-2 and TRBJ2-7; a weak D match, TRBD2 (6 bases). Germline V lookup: CDR1 SGHTA, CDR2 FQGNSA. V lost 0 bases and J 2 bases, leaving 8 bases between the germline ends. The CDR3 loop spans 14 amino acids. The CDR3 here is CASSLASGAYEQYF. The CDR3 bases are TGTGCCAGCAGCTTAGCTAGCGGTGCCTACGAGCAGTACTTC.

V usage is TRBV5-4 and J usage is TRBJ2-5; no firm D call. The V and J ends lost 4 bases and 3 bases respectively, with 10 bases between them. Per the germline V gene, CDR1 is SGHNT and CDR2 is YYREEE (reference sequence). This CDR3 has 13 residues. This chain's CDR3 is CASSRSFEETQYF. CDR3 bases: TGTGCCAGCAGCCGTAGTTTCGAAGAGACCCAGTACTTC. The full variable domain, completed using reference TRBV5-4 and TRBJ2-5, is ETGVTQSPTHLIKTRGQQVTLRCSSQSGHNTVSWYQQALGQGPQFIFQYYREEENGRGNFPPRFSGLQFPNYSSELNVNALELDDSALYLCASSRSFEETQYFGPGTRLLVL.

The V gene is TRBV5-1, the J gene TRBJ2-1; 8 positions agree with TRBD2. This CDR3 is built from 15 residues. With 3 bases clipped from V and 0 bases from J, the junction kept 2 bases outside the gene matches. CDR1 is SGHRS and CDR2 is YFSETQ in the germline V gene. In nucleotides, the CDR3 is TGCGCCAGCAGCTCAAGCGGGAGCTCCTACAATGAGCAGTTCTTC. It translates to CASSSSGSSYNEQFF.

This clone has ten or more counts. Other DNA variants within this sample encode the same CDR3. The rearrangement links TRBV7-8 to TRBJ1-1; 7 bases are a match to TRBD1. Germline V gene data show CDR1 as SGHVS and CDR2 as FQNEAQ. This CDR3 has 14 amino acids. V was pared by 5 bases and J by 4 bases, with 7 bases of the junction left unmatched. The DNA of the CDR3 is TGTGCCAGCAGCCCGGACAGGCCGGGCACTGAAGCTTTCTTT. This encodes CASSPDRPGTEAFF.

V gene TRBV7-3 combines with J gene TRBJ2-1; TRBD2 agrees at 9 bases. Germline assignment: CDR1 SGHTA and CDR2 FQGTGA. V gave up 5 bases and J gave up 1 base; unmatched junction bases: 6. There are 16 residues in the CDR3. The CDR3: CASSPTGLASYNEQFF. The CDR3 DNA follows: TGTGCCAGCAGCCCCACCGGACTAGCGTCCTACAATGAGCAGTTCTTC.